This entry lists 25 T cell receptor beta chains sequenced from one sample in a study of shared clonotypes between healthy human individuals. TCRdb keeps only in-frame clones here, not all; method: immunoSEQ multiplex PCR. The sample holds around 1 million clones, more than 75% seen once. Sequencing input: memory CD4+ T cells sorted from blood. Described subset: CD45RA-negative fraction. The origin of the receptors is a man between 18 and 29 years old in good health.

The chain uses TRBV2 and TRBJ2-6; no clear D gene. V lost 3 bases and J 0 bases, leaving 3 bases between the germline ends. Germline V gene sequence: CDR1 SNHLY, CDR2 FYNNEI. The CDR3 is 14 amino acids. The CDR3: CASSDFSGANVLTF. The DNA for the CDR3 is TGTGCCAGCAGTGACTTCTCTGGGGCCAACGTCCTGACTTTC.

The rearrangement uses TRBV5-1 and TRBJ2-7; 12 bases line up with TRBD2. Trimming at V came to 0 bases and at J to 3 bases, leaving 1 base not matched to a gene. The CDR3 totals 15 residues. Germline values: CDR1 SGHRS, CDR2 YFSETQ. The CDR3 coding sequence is TGCGCCAGCAGCTTGGGACTAGCGGGAGACTACGAGCAGTACTTC. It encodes CASSLGLAGDYEQYF.

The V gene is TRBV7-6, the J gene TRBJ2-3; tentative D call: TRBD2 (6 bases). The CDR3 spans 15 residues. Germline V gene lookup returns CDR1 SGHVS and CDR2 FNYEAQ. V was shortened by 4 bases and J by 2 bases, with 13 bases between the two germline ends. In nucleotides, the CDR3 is TGTGCCAGCAGCTCCGGACTACTACACACAGATACGCAGTATTTT. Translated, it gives CASSSGLLHTDTQYF.

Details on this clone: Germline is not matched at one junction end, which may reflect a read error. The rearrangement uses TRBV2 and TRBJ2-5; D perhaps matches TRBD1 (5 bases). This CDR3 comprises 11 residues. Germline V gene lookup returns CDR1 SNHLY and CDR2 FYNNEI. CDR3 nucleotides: TGTGCCAGCAGTGAAGGGGTAGCAGGGCACTTC. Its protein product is CASSEGVAGHF.

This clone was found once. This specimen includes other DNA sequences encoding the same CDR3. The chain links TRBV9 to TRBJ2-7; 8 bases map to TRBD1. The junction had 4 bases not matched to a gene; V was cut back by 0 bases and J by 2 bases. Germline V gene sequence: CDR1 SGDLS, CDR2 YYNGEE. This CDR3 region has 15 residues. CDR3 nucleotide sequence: TGTGCCAGCAGCGTAGGATGGACAGGGACCTACGAGCAGTACTTC. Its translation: CASSVGWTGTYEQYF. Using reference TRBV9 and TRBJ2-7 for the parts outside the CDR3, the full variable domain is DSGVTQTPKHLITATGQRVTLRCSPRSGDLSVYWYQQSLDQGLQFLIQYYNGEERAKGNILERFSAQQFPDLHSELNLSSLELGDSALYFCASSVGWTGTYEQYFGPGTRLTVT.

The DNA for the CDR3 is TGTGCCAGCTCACCACTAAGGCAGGGGGGCTCCTACGAGCAGTACTTC. As protein: CASSPLRQGGSYEQYF. V is TRBV18 and J is TRBJ2-7; a weak D match, TRBD1 (7 bases). The CDR3 has 16 residues. Germline CDR1 KGHSH, CDR2 LQKENI. V lost 1 base, J lost 0 bases, and 13 bases lay in between.

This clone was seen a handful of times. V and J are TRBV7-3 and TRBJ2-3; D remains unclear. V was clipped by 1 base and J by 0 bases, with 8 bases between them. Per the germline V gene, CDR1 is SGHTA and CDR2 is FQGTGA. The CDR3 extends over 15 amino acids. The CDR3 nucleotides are TGTGCCAGCAGCTTAAATCCAGCGAGCACAGATACGCAGTATTTT. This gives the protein CASSLNPASTDTQYF.

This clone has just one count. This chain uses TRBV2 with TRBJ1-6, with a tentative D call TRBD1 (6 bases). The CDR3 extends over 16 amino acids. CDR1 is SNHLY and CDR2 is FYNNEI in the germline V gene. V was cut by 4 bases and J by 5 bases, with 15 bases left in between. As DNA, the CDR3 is TGTGCCAGCAGTGGGTCGAGTCAGGGGAATAATTCACCCCTCCACTTT. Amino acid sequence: CASSGSSQGNNSPLHF.

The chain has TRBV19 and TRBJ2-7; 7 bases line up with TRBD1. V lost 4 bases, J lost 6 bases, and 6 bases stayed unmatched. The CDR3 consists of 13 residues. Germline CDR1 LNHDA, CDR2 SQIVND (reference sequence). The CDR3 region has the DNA TGTGCCAGTAGTAAAGGGACAGCACCCGAGCAGTACTTC. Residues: CASSKGTAPEQYF.

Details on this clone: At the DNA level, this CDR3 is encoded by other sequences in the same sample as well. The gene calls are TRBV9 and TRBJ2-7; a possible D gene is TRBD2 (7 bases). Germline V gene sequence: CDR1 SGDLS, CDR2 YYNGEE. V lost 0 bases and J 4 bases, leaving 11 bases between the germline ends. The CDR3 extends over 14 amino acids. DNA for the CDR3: TGTGCCAGCAGCGTAGGGGGGGGCCGGTACGAGCAGTACTTC. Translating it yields CASSVGGGRYEQYF.

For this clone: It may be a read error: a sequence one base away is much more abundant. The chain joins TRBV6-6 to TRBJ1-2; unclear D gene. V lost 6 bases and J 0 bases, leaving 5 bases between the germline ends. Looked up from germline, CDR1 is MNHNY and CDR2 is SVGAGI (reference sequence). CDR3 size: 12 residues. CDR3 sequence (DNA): TGTGCCAGCAGCACGGCTAACTATGGCTACACCTTC. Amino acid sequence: CASSTANYGYTF.

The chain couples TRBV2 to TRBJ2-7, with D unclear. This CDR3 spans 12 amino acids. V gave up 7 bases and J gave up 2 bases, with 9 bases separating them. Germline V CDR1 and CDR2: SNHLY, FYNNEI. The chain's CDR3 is CASKDPPYEQYF. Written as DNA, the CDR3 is TGTGCCAGCAAGGACCCGCCCTACGAGCAGTACTTC.

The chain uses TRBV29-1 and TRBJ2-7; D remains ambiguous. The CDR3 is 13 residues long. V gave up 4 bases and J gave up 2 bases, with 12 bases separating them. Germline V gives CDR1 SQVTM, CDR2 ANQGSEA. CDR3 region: CSVGPDGTYEQYF. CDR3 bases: TGCAGCGTTGGACCAGATGGGACCTACGAGCAGTACTTC.

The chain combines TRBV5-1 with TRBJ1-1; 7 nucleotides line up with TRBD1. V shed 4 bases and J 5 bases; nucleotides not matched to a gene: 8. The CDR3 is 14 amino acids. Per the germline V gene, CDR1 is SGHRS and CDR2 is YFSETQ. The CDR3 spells CASSPRQGETEAFF. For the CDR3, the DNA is TGCGCCAGCAGCCCGAGACAGGGCGAGACTGAAGCTTTCTTT.

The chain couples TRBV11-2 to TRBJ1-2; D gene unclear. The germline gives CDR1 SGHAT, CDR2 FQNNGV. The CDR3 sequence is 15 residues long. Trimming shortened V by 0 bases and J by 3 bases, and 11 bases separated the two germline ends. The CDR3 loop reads CASSLDRNRYYGYTF. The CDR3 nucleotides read TGTGCCAGCAGCTTAGATCGAAACAGATACTATGGCTACACCTTC.

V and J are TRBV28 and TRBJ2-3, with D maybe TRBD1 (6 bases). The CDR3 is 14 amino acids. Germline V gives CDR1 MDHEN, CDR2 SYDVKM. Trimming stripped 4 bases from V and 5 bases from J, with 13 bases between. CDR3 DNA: TGTGCCAGCAGTTCAGCAGGGGCGCAAGATACGCAGTATTTT. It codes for CASSSAGAQDTQYF.

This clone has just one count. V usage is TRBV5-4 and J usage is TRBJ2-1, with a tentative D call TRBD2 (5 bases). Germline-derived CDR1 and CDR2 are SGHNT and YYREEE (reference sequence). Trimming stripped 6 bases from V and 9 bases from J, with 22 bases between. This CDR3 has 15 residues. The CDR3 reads CASNPRLAGLSEQFF. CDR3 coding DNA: TGTGCCAGCAATCCTAGGCTAGCCGGTTTATCTGAGCAGTTCTTC.

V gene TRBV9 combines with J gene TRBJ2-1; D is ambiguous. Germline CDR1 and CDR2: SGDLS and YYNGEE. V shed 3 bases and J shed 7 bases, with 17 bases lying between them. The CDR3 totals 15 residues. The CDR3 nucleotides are TGTGCCAGCAGCGCCTATGTGGTCCTTAGAAATGAGCAGTTCTTC. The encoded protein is CASSAYVVLRNEQFF.

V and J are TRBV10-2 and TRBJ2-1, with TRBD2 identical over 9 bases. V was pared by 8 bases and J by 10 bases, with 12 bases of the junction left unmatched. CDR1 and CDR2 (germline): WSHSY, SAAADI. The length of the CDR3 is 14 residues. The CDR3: CASPSAGGNGEQFF. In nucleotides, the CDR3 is TGCGCCAGCCCTTCGGCGGGGGGGAACGGGGAGCAGTTCTTC.

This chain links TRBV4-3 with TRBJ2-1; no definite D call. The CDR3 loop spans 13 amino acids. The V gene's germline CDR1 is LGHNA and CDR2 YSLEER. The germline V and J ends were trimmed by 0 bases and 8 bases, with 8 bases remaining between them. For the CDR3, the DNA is TGCGCCAGCAGCCAAGAACGGTGGGATGAGCAGTTCTTC. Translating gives CASSQERWDEQFF.

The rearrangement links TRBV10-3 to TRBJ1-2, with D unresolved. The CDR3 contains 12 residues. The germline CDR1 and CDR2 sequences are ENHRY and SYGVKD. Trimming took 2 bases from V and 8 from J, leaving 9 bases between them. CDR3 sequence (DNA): TGTGCCATCAGTGAGGCGGCCCGAGGCTACACCTTC. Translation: CAISEAARGYTF.

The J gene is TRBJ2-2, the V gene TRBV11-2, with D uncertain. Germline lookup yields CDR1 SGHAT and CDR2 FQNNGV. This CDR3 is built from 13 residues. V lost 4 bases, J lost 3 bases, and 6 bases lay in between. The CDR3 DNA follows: TGTGCCAGCAGCTCACAATACACCGGGGAGCTGTTTTTT. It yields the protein CASSSQYTGELFF.

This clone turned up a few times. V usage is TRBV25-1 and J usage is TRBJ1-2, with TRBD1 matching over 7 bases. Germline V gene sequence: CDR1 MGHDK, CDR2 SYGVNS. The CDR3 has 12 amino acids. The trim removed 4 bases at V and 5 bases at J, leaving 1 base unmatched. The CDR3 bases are TGTGCCAGCAGTGGGACAGGTTATGGCTACACCTTC. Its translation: CASSGTGYGYTF.

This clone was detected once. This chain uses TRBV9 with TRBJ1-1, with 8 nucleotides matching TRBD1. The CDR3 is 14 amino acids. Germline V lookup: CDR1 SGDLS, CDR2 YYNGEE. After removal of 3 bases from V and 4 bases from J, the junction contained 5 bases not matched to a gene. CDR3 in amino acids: CASSGTGGITEAFF. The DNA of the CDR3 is TGTGCCAGCAGCGGAACAGGGGGGATCACTGAAGCTTTCTTT.

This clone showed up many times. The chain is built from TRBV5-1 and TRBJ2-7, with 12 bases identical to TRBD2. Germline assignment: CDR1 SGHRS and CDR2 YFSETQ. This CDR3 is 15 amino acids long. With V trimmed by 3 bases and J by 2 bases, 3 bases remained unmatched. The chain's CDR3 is CASSSSSGRAYEQYF. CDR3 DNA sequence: TGCGCCAGCAGCTCATCTAGCGGGAGGGCCTACGAGCAGTACTTC.